This TCR beta chain derives from a study of technical replicates of blood from a few donors. The method was immunoSEQ multiplex PCR; TCRdb's version includes in-frame clones alone and lacks a portion of them. Found here are nearly 95,000 clones, 90% to 96% of them singletons; the top ten hold 0.35% to 0.45%. This receptor was identified in a human donor in good health. Sequencing was carried out using T cells isolated from PBMCs.

This CDR3 reads CASSQVLAGFIDTQYF. CDR3 DNA: TGCGCCAGCAGCCAAGTACTAGCGGGTTTTATAGATACGCAGTATTTT. The J gene is TRBJ2-3, the V gene TRBV4-1, with TRBD2 matching over 9 bases. Germline V gene lookup returns CDR1 MGHRA and CDR2 YSYEKL. J was trimmed by 5 bases and V by 1 base; bases with no gene match: 7. The CDR3 is 16 residues long.